Listed here is a single T cell receptor (beta chain). Its antigen is as yet unknown. The data belong to a study of T cell repertoires in cytomegalovirus infection. Study in general: CMV infection and matching HLA type were both indicated by public TCR beta signatures. Broader study findings: The ex vivo response was dominated by HLA-C-restricted CMV-specific TCR beta clonotypes.

One entry per CDR3 protein, called by TCRdb with MiXCR from the reads. The table lists about 250,000 distinct CDR3 sequences, about a sixth of them singletons. This receptor was obtained from a human donor in good health (CMV status not recorded). Some clones in this sample may be carry-over from other donors' samples. The sample consisted of CD8+ T cells from PBMCs.

CDR3 sequence (DNA): TGTGCCAGCAGCCCCCTGGAGGGGGGCCCTAGCACAGATACGCAGTATTTT. The encoded protein is CASSPLEGGPSTDTQYF. J is TRBJ2-3 and V is TRBV4-2, with D perhaps assigned TRBD1 or TRBD2 (6 bases each). V was cut by 4 bases and J by 0 bases, with 17 bases left in between. This CDR3 has 17 residues. From germline, CDR1 is LGHNA and CDR2 YNFKEQ.